Described below is a single T cell receptor beta chain sequence and its context. Assays were performed on 80,000 to 100,000 TCR templates per sample. TCRdb keeps only in-frame clones here, not all; method: immunoSEQ multiplex PCR. The sample has roughly 100,000 clones, about 94% seen once; the top ten hold approximately 0.58%. This record comes from a study of siplizumab effects on memory and regulatory T cells. This CDR3 region has 14 residues. V shed 7 bases and J shed 5 bases, with 17 bases lying between them. Germline V gives CDR1 LGHNT, CDR2 FRNRAP. Material for sequencing was Tregs sorted from blood. The chain combines TRBV12-5 with TRBJ2-5, with D maybe TRBD1 (5 bases). The sequence was obtained from a human donor in good health. CDR3: CASVKEGAGETQYF. CDR3 nucleotides: TGTGCTAGTGTCAAAGAAGGGGCCGGGGAGACCCAGTACTTC.